These T cell receptor beta chains were read from a single sample in a study of T cells in Graves' hyperthyroidism and ophthalmopathy. TCRdb used MiXCR to reprocess the multiplex PCR reads, holding one entry per CDR3 protein. The sample has approximately 590,000 distinct CDR3 sequences, 15% to 18% seen once. The source material was blood. The receptors shown here come from a woman in her 30s with Graves' hyperthyroidism. CDR3s include the opening cysteine and the closing phenylalanine or tryptophan. The D gene is left open where the match is weak. Part of the rows lack a size; the others show once, few, many or a class for expanded clones.

j_call clone_size v_call d_call cdr3_nt cdr3_aa
TRBJ2-7 many TRBV20-1 . TGCAGTGCTCTCTCTCCGACTCAGTCCTACGAGCAGTACTTC CSALSPTQSYEQYF
TRBJ2-2 few TRBV5-5 . TGTGCCAGCAGCTTTATCAAGAACTTCGGGGAGCTGTTTTTT CASSFIKNFGELFF
TRBJ2-7 . TRBV6-1 . TGTGCCAGCAGATCAGGGGGGCGGTACGAGCAGTACTTC CASRSGGRYEQYF
TRBJ2-1 . TRBV5-5 TRBD2 TGTGCCAGCATTCCTGGCGGGGCTAGCGGGGGCAATGAGCAGTTCTTC CASIPGGASGGNEQFF
TRBJ2-1 . TRBV7-2 . TGTGCCAGCAGCTTAGGGGGCATTGACAATGAGCAGTTCTTC CASSLGGIDNEQFF
TRBJ2-3 once TRBV5-1 . TGTGCCAGCAGCGTCTACACAACTCGCACAGATACGCAGTATTTT CASSVYTTRTDTQYF
TRBJ2-1 . TRBV6-1 TRBD2 TGTGCCAGCAGTACTCTAGCGGCCTCCTACAATGAGCAGTTCTTC CASSTLAASYNEQFF
TRBJ1-5 few TRBV6-1 . TGTGCCAGCAGTTTGAACACCCGAAATCAGCCCCAGCATTTT CASSLNTRNQPQHF
TRBJ2-1 few TRBV10-1 TRBD2 TGCGCCAGCAGTGCTTGGGGGGGTGCGGCTTTAGCGGGAGGGTCCAGCTCCTACAATGAGCAGTTCTTC CASSAWGGAALAGGSSSYNEQFF
TRBJ2-7 many TRBV2 TRBD2 TGTGCCAGCAGGGAAGGGACTAAGCTCCCCTACGAGCAGTACTTC CASREGTKLPYEQYF
TRBJ2-1 many TRBV5-1 . TGCGCCAGCAGCTTGGGACAGACCTCCTACAATGAGCAGTTCTTC CASSLGQTSYNEQFF
TRBJ2-7 many TRBV4-1 . TGCGCCAGCAGTCCTACAGACCAGGGGTGGTACGAGCAGTACTTC CASSPTDQGWYEQYF
TRBJ1-1 . TRBV18 . TGTGCCAGCTCACCATTGATCCGGGAGACTGAAGCTTTCTTT CASSPLIRETEAFF
TRBJ1-2 . TRBV5-6 . TGTGCCAGCAGCTTCAGAGGATCTAACTATGGCTACACCTTC CASSFRGSNYGYTF
TRBJ1-1 many TRBV2 . TGTGCCAGCAGTCCCCGGGGGTGGACTGAAGCTTTCTTT CASSPRGWTEAFF
TRBJ1-3 . TRBV12-3/TRBV12-4 . TGTGCCAGCAGTTTGATTTCTGGAAACACCATATATTTT CASSLISGNTIYF
TRBJ2-7 many TRBV11-2 . TGTGCCAGCAGCTTAGGAGGTTTGGGTAGCGGCTACGAGCAGTACTTC CASSLGGLGSGYEQYF
TRBJ2-5 many TRBV5-1 . TGCGCCAGCAGCAAATATCCCATTGGCAGGCGAGAGACCCAGTACTTC CASSKYPIGRRETQYF
TRBJ2-4 many TRBV12-3/TRBV12-4 . TGTGCCAGCAGTTTTTTGTTACAGCTAGCCAAAAACATTCAGTACTTC CASSFLLQLAKNIQYF
TRBJ2-7 many TRBV5-1 . TGCGCCAGCCACGTTGCTGGCGGGACCTACGAGCAGTACTTC CASHVAGGTYEQYF
TRBJ2-1 many TRBV9 . TGTGCCAGCAGCGTAGGACAATACAATGAGCAGTTCTTC CASSVGQYNEQFF
TRBJ2-5 many TRBV20-1 . TGCAGTGCTAGAGTCCCGTGGGGCCAAGAGACCCAGTACTTC CSARVPWGQETQYF
TRBJ2-7 many TRBV18 TRBD1 TGTGCCAGCTCACCACCCAACCGGGACAGGGCGTCCTCCTACGAGCAGTACTTC CASSPPNRDRASSYEQYF
TRBJ2-3 many TRBV5-6 TRBD2 TGTGCCAGCAGCGGGACTAGCGGGAACGTCTATGGTACGCAGTATTTT CASSGTSGNVYGTQYF
TRBJ2-7 many TRBV7-2 TRBD2 TGTGCCAGCAGCGGATCCGGGACTAGCGGGCTCTCCTACGAGCAGTACTTC CASSGSGTSGLSYEQYF
TRBJ2-3 few TRBV24-1 TRBD2 TGTGCCACCAGTGATTTTGCGGGGGACCGCACAGATACGCAGTATTTT CATSDFAGDRTDTQYF